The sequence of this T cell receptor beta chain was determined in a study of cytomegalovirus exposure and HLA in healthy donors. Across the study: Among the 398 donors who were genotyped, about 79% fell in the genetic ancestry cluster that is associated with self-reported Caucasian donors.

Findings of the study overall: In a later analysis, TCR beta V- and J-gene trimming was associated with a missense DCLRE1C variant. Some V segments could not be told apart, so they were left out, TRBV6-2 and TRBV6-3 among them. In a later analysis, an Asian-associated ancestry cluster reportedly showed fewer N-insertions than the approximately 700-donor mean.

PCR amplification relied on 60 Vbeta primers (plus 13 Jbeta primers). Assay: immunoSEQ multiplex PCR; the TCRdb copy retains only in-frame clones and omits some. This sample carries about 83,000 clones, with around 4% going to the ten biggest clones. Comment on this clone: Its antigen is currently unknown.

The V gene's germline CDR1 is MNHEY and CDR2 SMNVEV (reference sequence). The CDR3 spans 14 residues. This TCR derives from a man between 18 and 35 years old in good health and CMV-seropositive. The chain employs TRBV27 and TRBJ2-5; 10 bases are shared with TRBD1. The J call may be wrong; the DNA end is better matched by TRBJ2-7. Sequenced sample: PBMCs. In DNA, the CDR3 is TGTGCCAGCGCTCCCGGGACAGGGGAATACGAGCAGTACTTC. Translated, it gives CASAPGTGEYEQYF.